This section outlines one TCR beta chain sequence together with its context. The source of the sample is a study of cytomegalovirus exposure and HLA in healthy donors. Primers for the PCR totalled 60 Vbeta and 13 Jbeta. Repertoires were generated with immunoSEQ multiplex PCR, while TCRdb's copy carries only in-frame clones and drops some. Counted here are more than 40,000 clones, more than 45% occurring once; the ten biggest clones make up under 6.5%. The J segment lost 6 bases and the V segment lost 2 bases, leaving 17 bases of the junction unmatched. The CDR3 totals 18 residues. CDR1 and CDR2 from the germline V gene are MGHRA and YSYEKL.

The TCR was taken from a man in his fifties or sixties in good health and CMV-seronegative. The chain has TRBV4-1 and TRBJ2-7; TRBD2 aligns across 9 bases. Sample: PBMCs. The CDR3 loop is CASSQIVAGAPTKGEQYF. The CDR3 DNA follows: TGCGCCAGCAGCCAAATAGTAGCGGGAGCCCCGACGAAGGGCGAGCAGTACTTC.